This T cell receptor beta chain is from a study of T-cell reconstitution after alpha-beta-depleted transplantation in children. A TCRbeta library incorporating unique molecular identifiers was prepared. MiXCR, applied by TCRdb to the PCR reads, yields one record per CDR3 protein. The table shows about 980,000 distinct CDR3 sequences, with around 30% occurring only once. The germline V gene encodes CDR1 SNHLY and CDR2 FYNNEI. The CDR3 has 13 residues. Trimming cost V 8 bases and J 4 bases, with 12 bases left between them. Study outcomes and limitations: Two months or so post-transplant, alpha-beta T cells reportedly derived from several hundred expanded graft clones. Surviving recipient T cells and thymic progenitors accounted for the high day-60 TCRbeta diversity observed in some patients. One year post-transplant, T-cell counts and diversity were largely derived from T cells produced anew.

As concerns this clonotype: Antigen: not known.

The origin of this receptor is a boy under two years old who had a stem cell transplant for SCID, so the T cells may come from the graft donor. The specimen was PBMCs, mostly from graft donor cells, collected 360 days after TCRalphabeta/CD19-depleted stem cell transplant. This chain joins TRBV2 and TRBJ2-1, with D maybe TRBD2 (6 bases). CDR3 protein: CASGGIRYNEQFF. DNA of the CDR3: TGTGCCAGCGGAGGGATACGGTACAATGAGCAGTTCTTC.